This TCR beta chain was recovered during a study of cytomegalovirus exposure and HLA in healthy donors. Study-wide results and limits: Later analysis placed DRB1 highest and HLA-C lowest in TCR association rates, which differed by HLA locus. Later analysis suggested most CMV-associated TCR beta chains were HLA-restricted. Under in vitro conditions, a few CMV-associated chains were confirmed as specific for CMV antigens. Donors were assumed by presence/absence analyses to have roughly uniform sequencing depth.

PCR primers comprised 60 Vbeta and 13 Jbeta primers. Assay used: immunoSEQ multiplex PCR; TCRdb lists only in-frame clones, some missing. The repertoire includes approximately 59,000 clones, roughly two thirds of them detected once, and approximately 2.8% sits in the top ten. As for this clone: Its antigen is unknown.

This CDR3 spans 18 amino acids. The germline V gene has CDR1 LGHNA and CDR2 YNFKEQ. V gave up 0 bases and J gave up 0 bases, with 12 bases separating them. The V gene is TRBV4-2, the J gene TRBJ2-6; D possibly corresponds to TRBD1 (5 bases). The sequenced sample consisted of PBMCs. This TCR was sampled from a young man in good health and CMV-seronegative. In DNA form, the CDR3 reads TGTGCCAGCAGCCAAGAAAGGGGCGTCAGCTCTGGGGCCAACGTCCTGACTTTC. This sequence encodes CASSQERGVSSGANVLTF.